The sequence of this T cell receptor beta chain was determined in a study of cytomegalovirus exposure and HLA in healthy donors. Primers for the PCR totalled 60 Vbeta and 13 Jbeta. Method: immunoSEQ multiplex PCR; TCRdb's copy keeps in-frame clones and lacks some. In the table there are around 140,000 clones, approximately 82% of which are singletons. As to this clone: The antigen remains undetermined.

CDR1 and CDR2 (germline): SGHTA, FQGNSA. The CDR3 spans 15 residues. Trimming removed 3 bases from V and 7 bases from J; junction bases left unmatched: 9. Study-level findings and limits: V- and J-gene trimming of TCR beta was linked (in a later analysis) to a missense DCLRE1C variant. The listing of fewer than 200 TCR beta chains classed them as cytomegalovirus-associated.

V and J are TRBV7-2 and TRBJ2-1, with TRBD1 identical over 7 bases. The receptor was derived from a young man in good health and CMV-seropositive. The sequenced sample was PBMCs. The CDR3 loop is CASSFRDSPLNEQFF. CDR3 sequence (DNA): TGTGCCAGCAGCTTCCGGGACAGCCCCTTAAATGAGCAGTTCTTC.